The clone carrying this T cell receptor beta chain is judged large. Its antigen is not known. TCRdb independently ran MiXCR on the 5' RACE reads; one entry per CDR3 protein. This sample has about 8,300 distinct CDR3 sequences; about 47% occur once, and the top ten carry around 5%. Study results and caveats: Greatest tumor Treg TCR overlap was with tumor naive CD4+ cells.

CDR3 length: 13 amino acids. Trimming removed 5 bases at V and 1 base at J, with 9 bases between. Germline-derived CDR1 and CDR2 are SGHDT and YYEEEE. The source is a female donor with breast cancer. Material for sequencing was memory CD4+ T cells sorted from a lymph node. Subset given: memory CD4+ T cells, CD4+CD45RO+CD25-. The chain uses TRBV5-6 and TRBJ2-5; D is possibly TRBD2 (6 bases). This CDR3 reads CASSRSGQETQYF. CDR3 in DNA: TGTGCCAGCAGTCGTAGCGGCCAAGAGACCCAGTACTTC.